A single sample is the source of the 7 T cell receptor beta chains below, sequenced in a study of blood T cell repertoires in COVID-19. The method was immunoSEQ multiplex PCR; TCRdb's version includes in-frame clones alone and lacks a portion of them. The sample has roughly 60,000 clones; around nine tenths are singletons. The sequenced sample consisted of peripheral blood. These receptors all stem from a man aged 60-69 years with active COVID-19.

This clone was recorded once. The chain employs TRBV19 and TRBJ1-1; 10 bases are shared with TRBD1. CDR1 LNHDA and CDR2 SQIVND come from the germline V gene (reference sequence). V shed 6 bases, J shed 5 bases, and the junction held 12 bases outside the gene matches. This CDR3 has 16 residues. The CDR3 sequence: CASRGGPGTGETEAFF. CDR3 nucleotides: TGTGCCAGTAGGGGGGGCCCCGGGACAGGGGAGACTGAAGCTTTCTTT.

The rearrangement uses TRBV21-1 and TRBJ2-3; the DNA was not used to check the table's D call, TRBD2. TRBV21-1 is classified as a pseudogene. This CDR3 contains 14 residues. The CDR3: CASSKAPSVIPQYF. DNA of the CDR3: TGTGCCAGCAGCAAAGCCCCTAGCGTTATTCCGCAGTATTTT.

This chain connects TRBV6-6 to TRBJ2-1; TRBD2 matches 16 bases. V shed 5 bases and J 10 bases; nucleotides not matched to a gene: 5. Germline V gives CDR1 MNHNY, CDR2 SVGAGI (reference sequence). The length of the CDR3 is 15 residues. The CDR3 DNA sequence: TGTGCCAGCAGTGACGGGACTAGCGGGAGGGACGAGCAGTTCTTC. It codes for CASSDGTSGRDEQFF.

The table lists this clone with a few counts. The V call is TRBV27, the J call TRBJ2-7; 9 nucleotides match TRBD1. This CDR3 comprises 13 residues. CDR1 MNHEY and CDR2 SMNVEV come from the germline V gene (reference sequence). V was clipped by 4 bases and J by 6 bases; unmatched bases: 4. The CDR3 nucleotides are TGTGCCAGCAGTTCGACAGGGGGTGTCGAGCAGTACTTC. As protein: CASSSTGGVEQYF.

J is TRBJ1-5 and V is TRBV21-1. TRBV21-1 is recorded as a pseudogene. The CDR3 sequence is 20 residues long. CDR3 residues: CASSKKVTGLAGYSNQPQHF. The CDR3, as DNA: TGTGCCAGCAGCAAAAAGGTGACAGGGCTAGCGGGTTATAGCAATCAGCCCCAGCATTTT.

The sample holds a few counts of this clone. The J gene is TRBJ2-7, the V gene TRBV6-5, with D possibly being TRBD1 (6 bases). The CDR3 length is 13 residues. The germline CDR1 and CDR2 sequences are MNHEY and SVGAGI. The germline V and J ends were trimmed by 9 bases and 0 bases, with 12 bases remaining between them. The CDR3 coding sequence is TGTGCCAGTAAAAGGGACAACTCCTACGAGCAGTACTTC. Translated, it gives CASKRDNSYEQYF.

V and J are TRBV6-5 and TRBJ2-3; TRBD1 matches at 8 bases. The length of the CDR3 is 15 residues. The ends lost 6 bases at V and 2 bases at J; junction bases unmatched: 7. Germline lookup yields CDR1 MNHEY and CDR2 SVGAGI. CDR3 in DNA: TGTGCCAGCAGCACCGGGACAGGATACACAGATACGCAGTATTTT. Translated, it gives CASSTGTGYTDTQYF.